This T cell receptor beta chain comes out of a study of CD8+ T cells in alopecia areata. Study-level information: At a dose of 5 to 10 mg twice daily, oral tofacitinib was given to treated patients. Study-level findings and limits: Persistence during tofacitinib was seen for many expanded lesional clones in scalp and blood.

V dropped 1 base and J dropped 9; count of bases not matched to a gene: 14. Germline V gene lookup returns CDR1 MGHRA and CDR2 YSYEKL. The CDR3 extends over 17 amino acids. cDNA reverse transcribed from extracted RNA served as the sequencing template. The protocol was immunoSEQ multiplex PCR, while the TCRdb copy is restricted to in-frame clones and leaves out a portion. This sample yields about 92,000 clones, of which roughly 40% are seen a single time; 18% belongs to the top ten. This clone was counted many times. No antigen is known for it. This likely came from a read error, as a far larger clone is one base away. Treatment denoted: oral pan-JAK inhibitor, 5-10 mg twice daily. Researchers picked out CD4+ and CD8+ T cells from PBMCs by sorting.

Source: CD8+ T cells sorted from blood, taken at week 24, from a patient treated with tofacitinib. The genes are TRBV4-1 and TRBJ2-7; 11 bases map to TRBD1. The receptor was derived from a human donor with alopecia areata. CDR3 residues: CASSQVALGTGGLGQYF. The CDR3 region has the DNA TGCGCCAGCAGCCAAGTAGCCCTCGGGACAGGGGGTTTGGGGCAGTACTTC.